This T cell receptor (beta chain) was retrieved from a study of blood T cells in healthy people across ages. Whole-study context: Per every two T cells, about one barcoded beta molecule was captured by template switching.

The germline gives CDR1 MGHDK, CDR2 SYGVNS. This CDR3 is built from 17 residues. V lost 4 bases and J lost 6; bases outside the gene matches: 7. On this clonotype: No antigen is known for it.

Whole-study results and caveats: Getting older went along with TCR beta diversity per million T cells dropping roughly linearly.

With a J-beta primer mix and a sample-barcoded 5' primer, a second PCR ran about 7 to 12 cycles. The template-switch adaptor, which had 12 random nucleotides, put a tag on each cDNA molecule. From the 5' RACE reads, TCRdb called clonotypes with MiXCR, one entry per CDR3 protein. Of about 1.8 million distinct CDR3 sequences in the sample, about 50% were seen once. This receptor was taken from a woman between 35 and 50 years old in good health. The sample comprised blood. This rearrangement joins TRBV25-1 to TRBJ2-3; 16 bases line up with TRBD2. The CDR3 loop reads CASSAGLAGGPLDTQYF. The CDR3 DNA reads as TGTGCCAGCAGTGCGGGACTAGCGGGGGGGCCTCTGGATACGCAGTATTTT.